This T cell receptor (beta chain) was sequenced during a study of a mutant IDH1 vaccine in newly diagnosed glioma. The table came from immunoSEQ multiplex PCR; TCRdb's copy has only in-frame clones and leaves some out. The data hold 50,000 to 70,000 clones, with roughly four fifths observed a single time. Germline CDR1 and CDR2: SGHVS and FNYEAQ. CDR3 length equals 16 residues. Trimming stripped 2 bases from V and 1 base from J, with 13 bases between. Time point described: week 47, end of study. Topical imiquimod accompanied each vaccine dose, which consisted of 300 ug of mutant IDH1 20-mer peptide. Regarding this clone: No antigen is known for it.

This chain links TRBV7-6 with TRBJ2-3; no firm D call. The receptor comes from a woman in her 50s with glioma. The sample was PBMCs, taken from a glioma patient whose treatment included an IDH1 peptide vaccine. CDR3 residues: CASSLIRSKGTDTQYF. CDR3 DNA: TGTGCCAGCAGCTTAATACGGTCCAAGGGCACAGATACGCAGTATTTT.